The clone carrying this TCR beta chain was found a few times. Its antigen is as yet unknown. This record belongs to a study of identical twins. Findings of the study overall: Within cord blood, abundant beta clonotypes carried fewer insertions, but memory repertoires showed no such trend. Rather than following the same donors, the conclusions depended on cross-sectional statistical analysis.

The junction had 12 bases not matched to a gene; V was cut back by 5 bases and J by 8 bases. Germline assignment: CDR1 GTSNPN and CDR2 SVGIG (reference sequence). The CDR3 runs to 14 residues. Using its own MiXCR run on the 5' RACE reads, TCRdb lists one record per CDR3 protein. In the table there are 1,800,000 or so distinct CDR3 sequences, about 32% of which are singletons. This receptor was taken from a newborn girl in good health. The chain recombines TRBV30 with TRBJ2-1; 7 nucleotides agree with TRBD1. The sample was cord blood. DNA of the CDR3: TGTGCCTGGGCGAGTTGGACAGGTAATGATGAGCAGTTCTTC. Encoded protein: CAWASWTGNDEQFF.